This T cell receptor (beta chain) was sequenced in a study of identical twins. Overall study results and limits: Modeled out-of-frame TCR alpha sharing in monozygotic twins fell below observed levels. Invariant populations such as MAIT and iNKT cells could partly muddle zero-insertion analyses.

Each cDNA held unique molecular identifiers, and template switching gave it a universal primer site. TCRdb redid the calling of the 5' RACE reads with MiXCR, one entry per CDR3 protein. The top ten clones hold about 9.1% of a sample with a few hundred thousand distinct CDR3 sequences, approximately 8.8% of them seen once. Trimming removed 7 bases at V and 2 bases at J, with 12 bases between. There are 13 residues in the CDR3. This clonotype turned up a few times. The antigen remains undetermined. The TCR originated in a woman aged 45 to 65 in good health. The sequencing sample was made of naive T cells sorted from blood. The chain is built from TRBV12-3 or TRBV12-4 and TRBJ2-7; no firm D call. DNA of the CDR3: TGTGCCAGCACCAACTGGGCGCCCTACGAGCAGTACGTC. This encodes CASTNWAPYEQYV.